The 15 T cell receptor beta chains below all came from one sample that was sequenced in a study of cytomegalovirus exposure and HLA in healthy donors. The PCR ran on 60 Vbeta and 13 Jbeta primers. The method was immunoSEQ multiplex PCR; TCRdb's version includes in-frame clones alone and lacks a portion of them. The data show around 150,000 clones, 80% to 85% seen once. Sample: PBMCs. Receptors were obtained from a human donor in good health.

The rearrangement uses TRBV28 and TRBJ1-4; D gene ambiguous. The germline V gene has CDR1 MDHEN and CDR2 SYDVKM. The V end lost 6 bases, the J end lost 7 bases, and 9 bases lay between the germline ends. The CDR3 sequence is 12 residues long. CDR3 sequence: CASSEGSEKLFF. The CDR3 DNA is TGTGCCAGCAGCGAAGGGAGTGAAAAACTGTTTTTT. Variable domain in full (rest from reference TRBV28 and TRBJ1-4): DVKVTQSSRYLVKRTGEKVFLECVQDMDHENMFWYRQDPGLGLRLIYFSYDVKMKEKGDIPEGYSVSREKKERFSLILESASTNQTSMYLCASSEGSEKLFFGSGTQLSVL.

J is TRBJ2-5 and V is TRBV6-6, with D possibly matching TRBD2 (7 bases). The CDR3 loop spans 16 amino acids. Germline V gene lookup returns CDR1 MNHNY and CDR2 SVGAGI (reference sequence). Trimming took 6 bases from V and 5 from J, leaving 22 bases between them. The CDR3 loop reads CASRRLGGPNEETQYF. As DNA, the CDR3 is TGTGCCAGCAGACGCCTGGGGGGGCCTAACGAGGAGACCCAGTACTTC.

The CDR3 DNA reads as TGTGCCAGTAGTATGCGGGACAGCCCCTACGAGCAGTACTTC. Its translation is CASSMRDSPYEQYF. This rearrangement joins TRBV19 to TRBJ2-7, with D possibly TRBD1 on 7 matching bases. The CDR3 spans 14 residues. The germline CDR1 and CDR2 sequences are LNHDA and SQIVND (reference sequence). Between the trimmed V and J ends, which lost 3 bases and 2 bases, there was a span of 11 bases.

The V and J genes are TRBV20-1 and TRBJ2-5; 7 bases agree with TRBD1. V lost 7 bases to trimming and J lost 4 bases; unmatched junction nucleotides: 3. The germline gives CDR1 DFQATT, CDR2 SNEGSKA (reference sequence). The CDR3 extends over 11 amino acids. Written as DNA, the CDR3 is TGCAGTGGACAGGGACCAGAGACCCAGTACTTC. This translates into CSGQGPETQYF.

The chain recombines TRBV9 with TRBJ2-7, with D possibly being TRBD2 (6 bases). The CDR3 runs to 15 residues. The germline V gene has CDR1 SGDLS and CDR2 YYNGEE. V lost 4 bases to trimming and J lost 2 bases, with 16 bases between them. In nucleotides, the CDR3 is TGTGCCAGCAGCCCCCAGGTGGGGGGTACCTACGAGCAGTACTTC. It codes for CASSPQVGGTYEQYF. The whole variable domain, remainder taken from reference TRBV9 and TRBJ2-7, is DSGVTQTPKHLITATGQRVTLRCSPRSGDLSVYWYQQSLDQGLQFLIQYYNGEERAKGNILERFSAQQFPDLHSELNLSSLELGDSALYFCASSPQVGGTYEQYFGPGTRLTVT.

This chain links TRBV20-1 with TRBJ2-5; 10 bases are a match to TRBD2. This CDR3 has 11 residues. Germline V CDR1 and CDR2: DFQATT, SNEGSKA (reference sequence). V lost 3 bases to trimming and J lost 11 bases; unmatched junction nucleotides: 3. CDR3: CSARSLAGQYF. The CDR3 DNA reads as TGCAGTGCTAGGTCACTAGCGGGGCAGTACTTC.

The chain uses TRBV12-5 and TRBJ1-1, with 7 bases that match TRBD1. V was pared by 1 base and J by 5 bases, with 4 bases of the junction left unmatched. CDR3 length equals 14 residues. Germline lookup yields CDR1 LGHNT and CDR2 FRNRAP. CDR3 in DNA: TGTGCTAGTGGTTTGGGACAGGGATATACTGAAGCTTTCTTT. This translates into CASGLGQGYTEAFF. Using reference TRBV12-5 and TRBJ1-1 for the parts outside the CDR3, the full variable domain is DARVTQTPRHKVTEMGQEVTMRCQPILGHNTVFWYRQTMMQGLELLAYFRNRAPLDDSGMPKDRFSAEMPDATLATLKIQPSEPRDSAVYFCASGLGQGYTEAFFGQGTRLTVV.

The CDR3 sequence is CASSPFSGGYEQYF. Here the CDR3 DNA reads TGTGCCAGCAGTCCGTTTAGCGGGGGCTACGAGCAGTACTTC. The chain combines TRBV6-5 with TRBJ2-7; TRBD2 matches at 9 bases. The CDR3 has 14 residues. CDR1 is MNHEY and CDR2 is SVGAGI in the germline V gene. With 5 bases clipped from V and 3 bases from J, the junction kept 5 bases outside the gene matches.

The chain employs TRBV6-6 and TRBJ1-3, with D perhaps matching TRBD1 (6 bases). This CDR3 has 14 amino acids. Per the germline V gene, CDR1 is MNHNY and CDR2 is SVGAGI (reference sequence). Trimming took 2 bases from V and 1 from J, leaving 6 bases between them. The CDR3 DNA is TGTGCCAGCAGTTACGGACAGTCTGGAAACACCATATATTTT. Protein product: CASSYGQSGNTIYF.

The genes are TRBV19 and TRBJ1-1; perhaps TRBD1 as D (6 bases). CDR1 is LNHDA, CDR2 SQIVND, per germline (reference sequence). CDR3 length equals 13 residues. Trimming took 6 bases from V and 0 from J, leaving 8 bases between them. CDR3 loop: CASRDRLNTEAFF. DNA for the CDR3: TGTGCCAGTAGGGACAGATTGAACACTGAAGCTTTCTTT.

The chain uses TRBV9 and TRBJ2-1; perhaps TRBD2 as D (6 bases). V was shortened by 2 bases and J by 4 bases, with 13 bases between the two germline ends. The CDR3 has 15 amino acids. Per the germline V gene, CDR1 is SGDLS and CDR2 is YYNGEE. This chain's CDR3 is CASSVGGFKYNEQFF. The CDR3 coding sequence is TGTGCCAGCAGCGTTGGGGGGTTTAAGTACAATGAGCAGTTCTTC.

The rearrangement joins TRBV2 to TRBJ1-2; D is unclear. CDR3 length: 14 amino acids. V was trimmed by 2 bases and J by 4 bases, leaving 11 bases between them. CDR1 is SNHLY and CDR2 is FYNNEI in the germline V gene. The CDR3 spells CASSEPTGGYGYTF. The CDR3 DNA follows: TGTGCCAGCAGTGAACCGACGGGAGGCTATGGCTACACCTTC.

The chain uses TRBV4-3 and TRBJ2-3, with 13 bases fitting TRBD2. Germline V gene lookup returns CDR1 LGHNA and CDR2 YSLEER. This CDR3 has 18 amino acids. V dropped 1 base and J dropped 0; count of bases not matched to a gene: 4. The CDR3 DNA reads as TGCGCCAGCAGCCAAGGACTAGCGGGGGGCAGGAGCACAGATACGCAGTATTTT. The encoded protein is CASSQGLAGGRSTDTQYF.

This chain uses TRBV10-3 with TRBJ2-2; D not resolved. Per germline, CDR1 ENHRY and CDR2 SYGVKD. Trimming shortened V by 0 bases and J by 1 base, and 6 bases separated the two germline ends. CDR3 size: 15 residues. CDR3 residues: CAISESIGNTGELFF. CDR3 sequence (DNA): TGTGCCATCAGTGAGTCTATCGGGAACACCGGGGAGCTGTTTTTT.

Concerning this clone itself: One junction end does not reproduce the germline sequence, and a read error may be involved. V gene TRBV7-6 combines with J gene TRBJ1-2, with a possible D match to TRBD1 (6 bases). There are 14 residues in the CDR3. Germline V gives CDR1 SGHVS, CDR2 FNYEAQ. The DNA for the CDR3 is TGTGCCAGCAGCTCACAGGGAATCTTCTATGGTTACACCTTC. Protein: CASSSQGIFYGYTF.